This T cell receptor (beta chain) came from a study of T cells in pancreatic ductal adenocarcinoma. General study points: Unique clonotypes were 7.5 to 10-fold more numerous in blood than in tumor. Blood clonality (roughly 0.07) did not differ significantly from tumor (approximately 0.12).

Selected pancreatic ductal adenocarcinoma patients had undergone surgery without neoadjuvant therapy. Clones were read by immunoSEQ multiplex PCR, and TCRdb kept only the in-frame ones, dropping some. The table has over 10,000 clones, about nine tenths seen once. The CDR3 sequence is 14 residues long. The ends were cut back, 2 bases at V and 3 bases at J, with 11 bases in the middle. CDR1 and CDR2 from the germline V gene are SGHKS and YYEKEE (reference sequence). Of note for this clone: Its antigen is not identified.

V is TRBV5-5 and J is TRBJ1-2, with D possibly matching TRBD1 (6 bases). The sample comprised PBMCs. The source of this sequence is a human donor with pancreatic ductal adenocarcinoma. CDR3: CASSLRGVDYGYTF. Written as DNA, the CDR3 is TGTGCCAGCAGCTTAAGGGGGGTCGACTATGGCTACACCTTC.